Listed here is a single T cell receptor (beta chain). Specified time point: week 3, after first cycle of checkpoint inhibitor. The data are from a study of blood T cell dynamics during melanoma immunotherapy. As for the study in general: Metastatic melanoma patients received first-line pembrolizumab or nivolumab plus ipilimumab.

V shed 0 bases and J shed 6 bases, with 11 bases lying between them. The CDR3 is 14 amino acids. Germline CDR1 is SGHVS and CDR2 is FQNEAQ. The method was immunoSEQ multiplex PCR; TCRdb's version includes in-frame clones alone and lacks a portion of them. The table has 12,000 or so clones, 70% to 90% seen once. Here the sequenced sample was blood, taken from a patient treated with checkpoint blockade. The receptor was isolated from a human donor with melanoma. V usage is TRBV7-8 and J usage is TRBJ1-1; unclear D gene. The CDR3 coding sequence is TGTGCCAGCAGCTTAGCGTTGGGGTACTCTGAAGCTTTCTTT. Its protein is CASSLALGYSEAFF.